The 15 T cell receptor beta chains reported below all come from one sample, sequenced in a study of T cell responses to AZD1222 COVID-19 vaccine. Measured with immunoSEQ multiplex PCR; TCRdb has only the in-frame clones, and not every one. The data show about 150,000 clones, with roughly 87% seen just once and around 4.9% held by the top ten. This specimen was peripheral blood, taken on day 0 of AZD1222 vaccination. These receptors were taken from an adult in good health.

V usage is TRBV9 and J usage is TRBJ2-3; D may be TRBD2 (6 bases). This CDR3 has 14 residues. V lost 4 bases to trimming and J lost 2 bases, with 11 bases between them. Germline V gene lookup returns CDR1 SGDLS and CDR2 YYNGEE. CDR3: CASSPSGSTDTQYF. CDR3 DNA: TGTGCCAGCAGCCCAAGCGGGTCCACAGATACGCAGTATTTT.

The chain employs TRBV10-3 and TRBJ1-2, with 10 bases identical to TRBD1. The CDR3 sequence is 14 residues long. The germline V gene encodes CDR1 ENHRY and CDR2 SYGVKD. Germline trimming cut 0 bases from V and 7 bases from J; bases unmatched to any gene: 2. In DNA form, the CDR3 reads TGTGCCATCAGTGAGTCGGGGGACAGGGGTGGCTACACCTTC. This gives the protein CAISESGDRGGYTF.

This clone appeared a single time. V is TRBV7-3 and J is TRBJ2-3; 9 bases are shared with TRBD1. Germline CDR1 and CDR2: SGHTA and FQGTGA. This CDR3 has 15 amino acids. J gave up 0 bases and V 5 bases, and 3 bases lay outside the gene matches. The CDR3 spells CASSLDRGSTDTQYF. The CDR3 nucleotides are TGTGCCAGCAGCCTGGACAGGGGTAGCACAGATACGCAGTATTTT. The full variable domain, its missing parts supplied by reference TRBV7-3 and TRBJ2-3, is GAGVSQTPSNKVTEKGKYVELRCDPISGHTALYWYRQSLGQGPEFLIYFQGTGAADDSGLPNDRFFAVRPEGSVSTLKIQRTERGDSAVYLCASSLDRGSTDTQYFGPGTRLTVL.

The chain has TRBV4-1 and TRBJ1-2; D is perhaps TRBD1 (6 bases). The V end was cut by 2 bases, the J end by 5 bases, with 15 bases between. This CDR3 comprises 15 residues. Germline loops: CDR1 MGHRA, CDR2 YSYEKL. CDR3 in amino acids: CASSQMTGGEYGYTF. The CDR3 coding sequence is TGCGCCAGCAGCCAAATGACAGGCGGAGAGTATGGCTACACCTTC.

CDR3 loop: CAWSALQGSYNSPLHF. The CDR3 DNA follows: TGTGCCTGGAGTGCCCTACAAGGCTCCTATAATTCACCCCTCCACTTT. V gene TRBV30 combines with J gene TRBJ1-6; D is unresolved. V lost 1 base and J 0 bases, leaving 10 bases between the germline ends. Per germline, CDR1 GTSNPN and CDR2 SVGIG (reference sequence). The CDR3 extends over 16 amino acids.

The chain links TRBV30 to TRBJ1-6; 10 bases fit TRBD1. J was trimmed by 9 bases and V by 2 bases; bases with no gene match: 4. Germline CDR1 reads GTSNPN; CDR2 reads SVGIG (reference sequence). The CDR3 sequence is 14 residues long. CDR3 in amino acids: CAWSSGTGVSPLHF. In DNA form, the CDR3 reads TGTGCCTGGAGTTCAGGGACAGGGGTTTCACCCCTCCACTTT.

The V and J genes are TRBV16 and TRBJ2-2; 13 positions agree with TRBD2. The germline V gene has CDR1 KGHSY and CDR2 FQNENV. The J segment lost 6 bases and the V segment lost 4 bases, leaving 2 bases of the junction unmatched. The CDR3 is 15 amino acids. Written as DNA, the CDR3 is TGTGCCAGCAGCCGAGGACTAGCGGGAGCCGGGGAGCTGTTTTTT. This encodes CASSRGLAGAGELFF.

The CDR3 here is CASSFKGGIFEAFF. CDR3 DNA: TGTGCCAGCAGCTTTAAGGGGGGAATTTTTGAAGCTTTCTTT. The chain links TRBV7-9 to TRBJ1-1, with D tentatively TRBD1 (6 bases). Per the germline V gene, CDR1 is SEHNR and CDR2 is FQNEAQ (reference sequence). The CDR3 is made up of 14 amino acids. The V end was cut by 3 bases, the J end by 7 bases, with 15 bases between.

The chain employs TRBV4-2 and TRBJ2-1, with D perhaps TRBD2 (6 bases). CDR3 length equals 16 residues. Germline loops: CDR1 LGHNA, CDR2 YNFKEQ. The V end lost 4 bases, the J end lost 4 bases, and 17 bases lay between the germline ends. CDR3 in amino acids: CASSRRLASGYNEQFF. The CDR3, as DNA: TGTGCCAGCAGCCGACGACTGGCCAGCGGGTACAATGAGCAGTTCTTC.

The rearrangement uses TRBV6-6 and TRBJ2-1, with 16 bases lining up with TRBD2. The CDR3 consists of 15 residues. Germline values: CDR1 MNHNY, CDR2 SVGAGI (reference sequence). J gave up 8 bases and V 3 bases, and 1 base lay outside the gene matches. The CDR3 here is CASSYGTSGRDEQFF. The CDR3, as DNA: TGTGCCAGCAGTTATGGGACTAGCGGGAGGGATGAGCAGTTCTTC.

Concerning this clone: Germline and junction disagree at one end, which may indicate a read error. This sequence joins TRBV5-6 and TRBJ2-2; 7 bases line up with TRBD1. CDR3 length: 16 amino acids. Per germline, CDR1 SGHDT and CDR2 YYEEEE. The CDR3 region is CASSRLDRAKTGELFF. The DNA for the CDR3 is TGTGCCAGCAGCCGCTTAGACAGGGCGAAAACCGGGGAGCTGTTTTTT.

J is TRBJ2-7 and V is TRBV25-1; a possible D gene is TRBD2 (5 bases). Trimming left V 3 bases short and J 7 bases short, with 19 bases between. The CDR3 sequence is 15 residues long. CDR1 and CDR2 from the germline V gene are MGHDK and SYGVNS. CDR3 loop: CASSDTRAARKEQYF. In DNA form, the CDR3 reads TGTGCCAGCAGTGACACCCGAGCGGCCAGGAAGGAGCAGTACTTC.

A single count supports this clone. This chain connects TRBV28 to TRBJ2-3; tentative D call: TRBD2 (5 bases). This CDR3 has 16 residues. The germline gives CDR1 MDHEN, CDR2 SYDVKM. Trimming shortened V by 3 bases and J by 0 bases, and 13 bases separated the two germline ends. CDR3 loop: CASSFWTGGSTDTQYF. CDR3 coding DNA: TGTGCCAGCAGTTTCTGGACTGGTGGGAGCACAGATACGCAGTATTTT.

This clone was recorded once. The chain links TRBV7-9 to TRBJ2-1, with TRBD2 identical over 12 bases. Germline V gene lookup returns CDR1 SEHNR and CDR2 FQNEAQ (reference sequence). J gave up 0 bases and V 5 bases, and 2 bases lay outside the gene matches. The CDR3 sequence is 16 residues long. CDR3 DNA sequence: TGTGCCAGCAGCCCGACTAGCGGGAGCTCCTACAATGAGCAGTTCTTC. This gives the protein CASSPTSGSSYNEQFF.

The rearrangement links TRBV6-2 or TRBV6-3 to TRBJ2-7, with TRBD1 as a possible D gene (5 bases). The CDR3 consists of 13 residues. The V end lost 4 bases, the J end lost 2 bases, and 9 bases lay between the germline ends. The germline V gene has CDR1 MNHEY and CDR2 SVGEGT. The CDR3 region has the DNA TGTGCCAGCAGTTTCAGGGTCCCCTACGAGCAGTACTTC. Translation gives CASSFRVPYEQYF.